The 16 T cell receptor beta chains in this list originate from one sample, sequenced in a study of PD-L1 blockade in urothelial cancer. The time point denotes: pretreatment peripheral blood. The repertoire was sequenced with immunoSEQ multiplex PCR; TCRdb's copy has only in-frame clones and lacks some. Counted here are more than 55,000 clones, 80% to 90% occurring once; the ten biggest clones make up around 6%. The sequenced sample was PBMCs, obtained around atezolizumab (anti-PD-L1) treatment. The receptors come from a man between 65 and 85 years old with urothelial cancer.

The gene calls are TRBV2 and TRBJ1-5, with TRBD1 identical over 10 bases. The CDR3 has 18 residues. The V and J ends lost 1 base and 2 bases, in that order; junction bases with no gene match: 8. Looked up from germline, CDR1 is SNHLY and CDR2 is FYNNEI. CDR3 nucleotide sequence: TGTGCCAGCAGTGAAGAGGGACAGGGGCCCCTCGGCAATCAGCCCCAGCATTTT. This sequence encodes CASSEEGQGPLGNQPQHF.

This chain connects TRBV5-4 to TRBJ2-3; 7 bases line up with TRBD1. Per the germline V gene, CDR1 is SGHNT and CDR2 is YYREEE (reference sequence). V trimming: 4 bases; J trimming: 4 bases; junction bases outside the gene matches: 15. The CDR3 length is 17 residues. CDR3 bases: TGTGCCAGCAGCCCCACCCCAGGGGGAGACATCGCAGATACGCAGTATTTT. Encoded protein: CASSPTPGGDIADTQYF.

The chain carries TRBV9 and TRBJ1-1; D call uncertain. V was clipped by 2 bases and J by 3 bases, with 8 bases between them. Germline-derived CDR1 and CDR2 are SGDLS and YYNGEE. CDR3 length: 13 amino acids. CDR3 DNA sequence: TGTGCCAGCAGCGTGAGTACGGACACTGAAGCTTTCTTT. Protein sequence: CASSVSTDTEAFF.

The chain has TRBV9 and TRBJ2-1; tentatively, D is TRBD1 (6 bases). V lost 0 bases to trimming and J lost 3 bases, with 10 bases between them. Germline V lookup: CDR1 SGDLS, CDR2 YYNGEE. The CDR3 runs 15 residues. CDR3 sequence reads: CASSVGAGVYNEQFF. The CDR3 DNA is TGTGCCAGCAGCGTAGGGGCAGGGGTCTACAATGAGCAGTTCTTC.

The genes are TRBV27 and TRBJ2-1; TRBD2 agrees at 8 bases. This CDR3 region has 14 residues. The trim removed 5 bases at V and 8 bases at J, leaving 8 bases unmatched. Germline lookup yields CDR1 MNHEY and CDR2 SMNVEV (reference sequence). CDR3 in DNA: TGTGCCAGCAGTATAGCGGGGAGAGTCGATGAGCAGTTCTTC. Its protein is CASSIAGRVDEQFF.

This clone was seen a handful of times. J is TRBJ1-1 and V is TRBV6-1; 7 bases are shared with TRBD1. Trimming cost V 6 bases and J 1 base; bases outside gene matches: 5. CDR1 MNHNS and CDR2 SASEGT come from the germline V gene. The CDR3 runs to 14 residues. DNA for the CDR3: TGTGCCAGCAGGGGGACAGACGCGAACACTGAAGCTTTCTTT. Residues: CASRGTDANTEAFF.

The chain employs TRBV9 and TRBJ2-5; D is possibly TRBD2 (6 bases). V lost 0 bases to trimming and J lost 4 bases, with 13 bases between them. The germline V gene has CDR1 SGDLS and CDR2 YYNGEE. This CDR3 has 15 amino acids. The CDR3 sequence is CASSVAGWDSETQYF. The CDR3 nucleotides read TGTGCCAGCAGCGTAGCAGGTTGGGACTCAGAGACCCAGTACTTC.

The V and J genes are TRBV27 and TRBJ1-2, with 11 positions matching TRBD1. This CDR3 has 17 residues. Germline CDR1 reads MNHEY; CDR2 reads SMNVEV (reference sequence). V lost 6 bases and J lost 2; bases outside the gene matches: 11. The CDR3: CASRSRTGGFLNYGYTF. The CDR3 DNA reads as TGTGCCAGCAGATCCCGGACAGGGGGCTTTTTGAACTATGGCTACACCTTC.

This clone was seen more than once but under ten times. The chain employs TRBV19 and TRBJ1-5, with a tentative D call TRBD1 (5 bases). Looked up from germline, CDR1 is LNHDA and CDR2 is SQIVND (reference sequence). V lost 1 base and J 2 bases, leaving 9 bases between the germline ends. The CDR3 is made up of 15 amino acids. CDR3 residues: CASSIGGGGNQPQHF. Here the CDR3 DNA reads TGTGCCAGTAGTATAGGCGGAGGGGGCAATCAGCCCCAGCATTTT.

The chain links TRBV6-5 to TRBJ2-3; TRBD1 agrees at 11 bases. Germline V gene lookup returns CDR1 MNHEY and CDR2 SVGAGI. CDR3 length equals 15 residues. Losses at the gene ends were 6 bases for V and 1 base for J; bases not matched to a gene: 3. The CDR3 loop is CASRLGQGGTDTQYF. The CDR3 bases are TGTGCCAGCAGGCTGGGACAGGGGGGCACAGATACGCAGTATTTT.

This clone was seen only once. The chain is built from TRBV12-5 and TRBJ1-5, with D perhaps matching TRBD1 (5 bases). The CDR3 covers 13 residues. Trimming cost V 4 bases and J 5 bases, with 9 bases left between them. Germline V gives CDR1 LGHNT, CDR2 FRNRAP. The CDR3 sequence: CASGYTRDQPQHF. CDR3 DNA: TGTGCTAGTGGTTATACCAGGGATCAGCCCCAGCATTTT.

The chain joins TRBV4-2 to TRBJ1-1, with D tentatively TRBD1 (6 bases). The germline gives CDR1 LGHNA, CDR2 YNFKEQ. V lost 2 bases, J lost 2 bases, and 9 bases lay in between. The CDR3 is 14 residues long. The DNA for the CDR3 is TGTGCCAGCAGCCAAAACAGGGATAACACTGAAGCTTTCTTT. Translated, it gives CASSQNRDNTEAFF.

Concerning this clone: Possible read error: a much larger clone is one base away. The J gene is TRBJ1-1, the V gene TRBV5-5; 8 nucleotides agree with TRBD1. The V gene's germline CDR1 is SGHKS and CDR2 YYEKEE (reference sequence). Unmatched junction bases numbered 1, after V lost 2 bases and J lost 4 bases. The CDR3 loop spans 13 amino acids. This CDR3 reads CASSFTGGTEAFF. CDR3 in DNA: TGTGCCAGCAGCTTTACAGGGGGCACTGAAGCTTTCTTT. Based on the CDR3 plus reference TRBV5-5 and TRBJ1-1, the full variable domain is DAGVTQSPTHLIKTRGQQVTLRCSPISGHKSVSWYQQVLGQGPQFIFQYYEKEERGRGNFPDRFSARQFPNYSSELNVNALLLGDSALYLCASSFTGGTEAFFGQGTRLTVV.

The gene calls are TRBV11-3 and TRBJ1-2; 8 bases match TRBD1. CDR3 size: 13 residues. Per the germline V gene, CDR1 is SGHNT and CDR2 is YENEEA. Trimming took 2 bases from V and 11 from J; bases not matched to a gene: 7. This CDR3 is CASSLSRGQRYTF. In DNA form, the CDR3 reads TGTGCCAGCAGCTTAAGCAGGGGGCAAAGGTACACCTTC.

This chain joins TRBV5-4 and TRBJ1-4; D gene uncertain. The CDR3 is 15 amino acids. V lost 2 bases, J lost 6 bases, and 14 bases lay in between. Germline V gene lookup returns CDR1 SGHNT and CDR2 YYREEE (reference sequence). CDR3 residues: CASSFKKGEDEKLFF. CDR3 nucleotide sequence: TGTGCCAGCAGCTTTAAAAAGGGAGAGGATGAAAAACTGTTTTTT.

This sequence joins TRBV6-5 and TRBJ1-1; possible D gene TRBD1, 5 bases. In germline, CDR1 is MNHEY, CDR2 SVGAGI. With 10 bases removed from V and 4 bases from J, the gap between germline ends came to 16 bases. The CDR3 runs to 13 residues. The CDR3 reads CATLGGVGTEAFF. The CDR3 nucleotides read TGTGCCACCCTGGGGGGGGTTGGCACTGAAGCTTTCTTT.